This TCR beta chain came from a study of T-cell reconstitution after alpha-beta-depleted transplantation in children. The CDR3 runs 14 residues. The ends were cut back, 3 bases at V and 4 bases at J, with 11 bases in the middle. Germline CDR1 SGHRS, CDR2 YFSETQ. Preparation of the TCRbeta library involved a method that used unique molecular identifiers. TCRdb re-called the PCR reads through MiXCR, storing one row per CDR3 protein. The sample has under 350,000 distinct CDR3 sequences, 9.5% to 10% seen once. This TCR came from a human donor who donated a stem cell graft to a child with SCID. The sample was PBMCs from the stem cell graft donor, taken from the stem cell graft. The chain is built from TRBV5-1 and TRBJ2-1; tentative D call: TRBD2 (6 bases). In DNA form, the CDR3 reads TGCGCCAGCAGCTCCGCGGGGCCATACAATGAGCAGTTCTTC. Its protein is CASSSAGPYNEQFF.